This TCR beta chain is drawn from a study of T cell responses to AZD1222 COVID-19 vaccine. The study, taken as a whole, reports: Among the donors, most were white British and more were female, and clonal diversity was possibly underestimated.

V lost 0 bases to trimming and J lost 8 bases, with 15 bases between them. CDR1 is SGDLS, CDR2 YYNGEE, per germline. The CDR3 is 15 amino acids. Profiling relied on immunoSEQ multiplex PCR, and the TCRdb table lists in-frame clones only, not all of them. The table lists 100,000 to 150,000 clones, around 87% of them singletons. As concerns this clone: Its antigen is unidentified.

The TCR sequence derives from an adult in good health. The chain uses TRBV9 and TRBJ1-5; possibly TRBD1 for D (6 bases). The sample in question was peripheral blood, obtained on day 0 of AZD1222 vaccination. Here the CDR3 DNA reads TGTGCCAGCAGCGTAGACCCCAGGGGAGGGAAGCCCCAGCATTTT. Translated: CASSVDPRGGKPQHF.